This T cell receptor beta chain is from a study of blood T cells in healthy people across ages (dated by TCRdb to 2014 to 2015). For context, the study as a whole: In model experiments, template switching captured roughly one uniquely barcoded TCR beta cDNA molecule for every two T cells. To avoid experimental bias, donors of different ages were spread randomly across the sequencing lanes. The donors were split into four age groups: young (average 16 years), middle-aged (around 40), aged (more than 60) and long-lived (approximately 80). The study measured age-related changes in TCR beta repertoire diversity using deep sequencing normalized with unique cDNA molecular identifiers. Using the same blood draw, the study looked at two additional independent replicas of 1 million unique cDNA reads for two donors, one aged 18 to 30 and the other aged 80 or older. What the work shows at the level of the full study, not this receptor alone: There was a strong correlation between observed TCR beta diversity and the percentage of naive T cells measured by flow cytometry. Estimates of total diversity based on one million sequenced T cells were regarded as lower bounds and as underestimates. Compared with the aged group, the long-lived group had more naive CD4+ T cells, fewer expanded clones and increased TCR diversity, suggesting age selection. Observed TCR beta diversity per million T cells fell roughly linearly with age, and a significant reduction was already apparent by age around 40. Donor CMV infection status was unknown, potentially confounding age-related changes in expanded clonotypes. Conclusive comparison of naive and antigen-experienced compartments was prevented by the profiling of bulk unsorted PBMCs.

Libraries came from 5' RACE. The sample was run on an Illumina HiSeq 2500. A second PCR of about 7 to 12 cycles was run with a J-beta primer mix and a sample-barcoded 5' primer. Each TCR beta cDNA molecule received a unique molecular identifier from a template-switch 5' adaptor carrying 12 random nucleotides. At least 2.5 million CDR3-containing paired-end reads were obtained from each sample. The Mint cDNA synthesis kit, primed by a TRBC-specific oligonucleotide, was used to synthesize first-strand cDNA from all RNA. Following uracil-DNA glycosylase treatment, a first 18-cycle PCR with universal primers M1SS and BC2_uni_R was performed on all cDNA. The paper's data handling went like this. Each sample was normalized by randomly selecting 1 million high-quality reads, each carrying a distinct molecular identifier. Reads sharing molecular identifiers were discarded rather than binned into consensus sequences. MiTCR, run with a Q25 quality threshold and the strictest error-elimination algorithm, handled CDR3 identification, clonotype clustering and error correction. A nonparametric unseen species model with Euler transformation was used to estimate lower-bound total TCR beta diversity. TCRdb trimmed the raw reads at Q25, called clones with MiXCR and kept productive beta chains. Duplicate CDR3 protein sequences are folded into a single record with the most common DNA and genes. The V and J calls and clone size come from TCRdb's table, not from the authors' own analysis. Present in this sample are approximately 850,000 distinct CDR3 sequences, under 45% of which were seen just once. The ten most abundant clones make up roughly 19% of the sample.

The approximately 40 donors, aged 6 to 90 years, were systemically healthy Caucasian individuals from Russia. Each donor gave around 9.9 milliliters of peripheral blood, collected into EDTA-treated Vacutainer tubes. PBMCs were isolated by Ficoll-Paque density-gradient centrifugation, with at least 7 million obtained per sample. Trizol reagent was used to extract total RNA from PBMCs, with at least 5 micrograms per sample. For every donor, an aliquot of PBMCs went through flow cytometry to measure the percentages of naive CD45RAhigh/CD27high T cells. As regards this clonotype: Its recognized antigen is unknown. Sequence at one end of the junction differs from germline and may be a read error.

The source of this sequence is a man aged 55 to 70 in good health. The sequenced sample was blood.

The sequenced DNA is TGTGCCTGCAGTGAAAGCAGGGGCGCCACTTATGGCTACACCTTC. It translates as CACSESRGATYGYTF. Here the chain combines TRBV25-1 and TRBJ1-2, with TRBD1 tentatively as D gene (6 bases match). The CDR3 spans 15 residues, from the cysteine through the phenylalanine. The only DNA kept is the CDR3, 45 bases in frame from the first base. In the germline V gene, CDR1 corresponds to MGHDK and CDR2 to SYGVNS.